This T cell receptor (beta chain) was observed in a study of cytotoxic CD8 clonotypes in ibrutinib-treated CLL (TCRdb year 2021). Turning to the overall study: In this cohort, some 16 patients were treatment-naive and ten to eleven were relapsed/refractory, while some 18 had unmutated IGHV. Partial responses were observed in about 25 patients and complete responses in 2; after a median follow-up of around 68 months, remission was maintained in approximately 14 patients and progression was observed in approximately 12. Response samples were obtained after a median of around 11 months of treatment, with a range of about 6 to 40 months. Cryopreserved peripheral blood mononuclear cells were collected before treatment, at response, and at either disease progression or sustained remission. On average, each sample yielded some 250,000 productive templates and around 98,000 productive rearrangements. Every remission and progressive disease sample was obtained while ibrutinib was still being received by the patients. Longitudinal samples were available for about 30% of the 86 trial participants. Broader findings and caveats from the paper: Baseline clonality exceeded that of age-matched healthy donors and correlated strongly with circulating CD8+ T-cell counts. Public clonotypes were rare and either shrank or stayed stable during treatment, and the rise in clonality at ibrutinib response reflected expansion of private clonotypes. An increase in clonality was observed at ibrutinib response, with clonality remaining stable during sustained remission and falling back toward baseline at progression. Lymph node repertoires were not examined, and the timing of sampling was not matched between patients in sustained remission and those whose disease progressed.

The time point label corresponds to: roughly 23 months on ibrutinib. Roughly 2 micrograms of genomic DNA were extracted from cryopreserved PBMCs for TCR beta library preparation. Longitudinal blood samples from CLL patients receiving ibrutinib monotherapy were subjected to high-throughput TCR beta sequencing. Patients were enrolled in a phase 2 open-label single-center ibrutinib monotherapy trial. Sequences SGHTA (CDR1) and FQGNSA (CDR2) are obtained from the germline V gene. Unmatched junction bases come to 6, with V trimmed by 4 bases and J by 6 bases. The CDR3 covers 15 residues, taking in both the cysteine and the phenylalanine. The only DNA kept is the CDR3, 45 bases in frame from the first base. As to this clone: Which antigen it targets is not known. No base quality information exists; no much larger clone differs at one position.

Each clonotype received, on average, about 10x coverage in deep resolution sequencing performed on a MiSeq, where the target depth lay between 1 in 1 million and 1 in 200,000 T cells. TCR beta libraries were generated with the immunoSEQ hsTCRB Kit. The paper's processing steps were these. Data were analyzed with ImmunoSEQ Data Assistant and ImmunoSEQ Analyzer, with V, D and J genes assigned per IMGT definitions. Clonality, which ranges from 0 to 1, was calculated as one minus the normalized Shannon entropy of productive rearrangement frequencies. Only overrepresented clonotypes making up at least 0.05% of each patient's repertoire were included in the public clonotype analysis. Repertoires from about a dozen age-matched healthy donors in immuneACCESS were used as clonality controls. The clones in this table, taken by TCRdb from immuneACCESS, are in-frame only. Not every clone is retained; where verified, under half of the shortfall comes from an unresolved V gene, and the cause of the rest is unknown. The V and J calls and clone size come from that table; D and trimming were worked out from the DNA. The table for this sample lists roughly 250,000 clones; under 80% of them were counted only once. The top ten constitute less than 20% of the sample.

Material: PBMCs, obtained after 24 months of ibrutinib treatment. The rearrangement joined TRBV7-2 to TRBJ2-3; a stretch of 11 junction bases matches TRBD2. This TCR was sampled from a human donor with chronic lymphocytic leukemia. CDR3 region: CASSSSGRKGDTQYF. The DNA sequence follows: TGTGCCAGCAGCTCTAGCGGGAGGAAGGGGGATACGCAGTATTTT.